This entry lists 21 T cell receptor beta chains sequenced from one sample in a study of circulating and synovial CD4+ cells in juvenile arthritis. Measured with immunoSEQ multiplex PCR; TCRdb has only the in-frame clones, and not every one. The sample consists of fewer than 35,000 clones, nearly 95% of them appearing once. The sample taken for sequencing was CD4+ T cells from blood. The receptors stem from a human donor with juvenile idiopathic arthritis.

The chain employs TRBV14 and TRBJ2-2; 8 bases match TRBD2. The V gene's germline CDR1 is SGHDN and CDR2 FVKESK. The CDR3 is 19 amino acids. Losses at the gene ends were 1 base for V and 0 bases for J; bases not matched to a gene: 10. CDR3 DNA sequence: TGTGCCAGCAGCCAAGTCAGAGCAGGACTAGCCGCGAACACCGGGGAGCTGTTTTTT. This sequence encodes CASSQVRAGLAANTGELFF. Complete variable domain (other parts from reference TRBV14 and TRBJ2-2): EAGVTQFPSHSVIEKGQTVTLRCDPISGHDNLYWYRRVMGKEIKFLLHFVKESKQDESGMPNNRFLAERTGGTYSTLKVQPAELEDSGVYFCASSQVRAGLAANTGELFFGEGSRLTVL.

The chain carries TRBV4-1 and TRBJ1-5; possibly TRBD1 for D (5 bases). Germline V gives CDR1 MGHRA, CDR2 YSYEKL. V gave up 5 bases and J gave up 7 bases, with 12 bases separating them. This CDR3 is 13 amino acids long. Written as DNA, the CDR3 is TGCGCCAGCAGCTTACAGACAGACCAGCCCCAGCATTTT. It translates to CASSLQTDQPQHF.

The chain carries TRBV5-1 and TRBJ2-7, with 8 bases matching TRBD1. V lost 7 bases to trimming and J lost 3 bases; unmatched junction nucleotides: 12. CDR1 and CDR2 (germline): SGHRS, YFSETQ. There are 15 residues in the CDR3. The CDR3 DNA is TGCGCCAGCCCCCCGCGTGGGACAGGCTACTACGAGCAGTACTTC. Residues: CASPPRGTGYYEQYF.

J is TRBJ1-2 and V is TRBV18; 7 bases fit TRBD1. Germline assignment: CDR1 KGHSH and CDR2 LQKENI. The CDR3 runs 14 residues. V shed 6 bases, J shed 2 bases, and the junction held 6 bases outside the gene matches. The CDR3 is CASSQLDRNYGYTF. The CDR3 nucleotides read TGTGCCAGCTCTCAATTGGACAGGAACTATGGCTACACCTTC.

The count of this clone is one. This rearrangement joins TRBV5-6 to TRBJ2-2; TRBD1 agrees at 7 bases. The length of the CDR3 is 17 residues. V shed 0 bases, J shed 3 bases, and the junction held 8 bases outside the gene matches. Germline assignment: CDR1 SGHDT and CDR2 YYEEEE. In DNA, the CDR3 is TGTGCCAGCAGCTTGGTACCCCGGGACAGCTACACCGGGGAGCTGTTTTTT. Its protein is CASSLVPRDSYTGELFF. Variable domain in full (rest from reference TRBV5-6 and TRBJ2-2): DAGVTQSPTHLIKTRGQQVTLRCSPKSGHDTVSWYQQALGQGPQFIFQYYEEEERQRGNFPDRFSGHQFPNYSSELNVNALLLGDSALYLCASSLVPRDSYTGELFFGEGSRLTVL.

The chain is built from TRBV5-4 and TRBJ2-7; D is perhaps TRBD2 (5 bases). Trimming took off 0 bases at V and 2 bases at J, with 12 bases between the two ends. Germline CDR1 SGHNT, CDR2 YYREEE (reference sequence). The CDR3 is 15 residues long. CDR3 bases: TGTGCCAGCAGCTTGGATCGGGGAAGTGCCTACGAGCAGTACTTC. Translated, it gives CASSLDRGSAYEQYF.

This chain uses TRBV7-2 with TRBJ2-2; 8 bases agree with TRBD1. The CDR3 loop spans 15 amino acids. CDR1 is SGHTA, CDR2 FQGNSA, per germline. V gave up 4 bases and J gave up 4 bases; unmatched junction bases: 5. The CDR3 reads CASSSDRVATGELFF. The CDR3 bases are TGTGCCAGCAGCTCGGACAGGGTGGCCACCGGGGAGCTGTTTTTT.

V usage is TRBV28 and J usage is TRBJ2-7; the D is unclear. The CDR3 length is 12 residues. Per germline, CDR1 MDHEN and CDR2 SYDVKM. The V and J ends lost 8 bases and 3 bases respectively, with 11 bases between them. This chain's CDR3 is CASRSDGYEQYF. Written as DNA, the CDR3 is TGTGCCAGCCGAAGCGACGGCTACGAGCAGTACTTC.

This chain uses TRBV27 with TRBJ2-7; D is ambiguous. The CDR3 consists of 13 residues. Trimming removed 6 bases from V and 2 bases from J, with 11 bases in between. Germline-derived CDR1 and CDR2 are MNHEY and SMNVEV (reference sequence). The DNA for the CDR3 is TGTGCCAGCAGCGCCAGGTTCACCTACGAGCAGTACTTC. Translating gives CASSARFTYEQYF.

This chain uses TRBV5-4 with TRBJ1-1; D is ambiguous. Germline CDR1 reads SGHNT; CDR2 reads YYREEE (reference sequence). Trimming pared 0 bases from V and 10 bases from J, leaving 19 bases between. This CDR3 is built from 15 residues. CDR3 sequence: CASSLGANPRSGAFF. The CDR3 DNA sequence: TGTGCCAGCAGCTTGGGGGCAAACCCCCGGTCCGGAGCTTTCTTT.

The V and J genes are TRBV9 and TRBJ2-5; 12 bases line up with TRBD2. This CDR3 is built from 16 residues. The ends lost 2 bases at V and 1 base at J; junction bases unmatched: 3. CDR1 and CDR2 from the germline V gene are SGDLS and YYNGEE. The chain's CDR3 is CASSVGLAGTQETQYF. CDR3 nucleotide sequence: TGTGCCAGCAGCGTCGGACTAGCGGGGACCCAAGAGACCCAGTACTTC.

The chain recombines TRBV19 with TRBJ1-2, with D possibly TRBD1 on 5 matching bases. Germline V CDR1 and CDR2: LNHDA, SQIVND (reference sequence). This CDR3 spans 14 amino acids. The germline V and J ends were trimmed by 9 bases and 5 bases, with 19 bases remaining between them. For the CDR3, the DNA is TGTGCCAGCGCGACGGGGGGTATGTGGTATGGCTACACCTTC. Protein product: CASATGGMWYGYTF.

The rearrangement uses TRBV7-2 and TRBJ1-3; no firm D call. Germline V gene lookup returns CDR1 SGHTA and CDR2 FQGNSA. The CDR3 length is 18 residues. V lost 4 bases and J 6 bases, leaving 25 bases between the germline ends. CDR3 nucleotides: TGTGCCAGCAGCTCTAAGGTCGTAAGCGTCGGGAAAGAAAACACCATATATTTT. This gives the protein CASSSKVVSVGKENTIYF.

This chain uses TRBV6-1 with TRBJ2-1, with 9 bases matching TRBD1. CDR1 and CDR2 (germline): MNHNS, SASEGT. V gave up 8 bases and J gave up 2 bases; unmatched junction bases: 7. The CDR3 is 15 amino acids. This CDR3 reads CASAPGTGTYNEQFF. DNA of the CDR3: TGTGCCAGCGCCCCCGGGACAGGGACCTACAATGAGCAGTTCTTC.

This chain uses TRBV5-4 with TRBJ2-5; 10 nucleotides align to TRBD2. V trimming: 3 bases; J trimming: 1 base; junction bases outside the gene matches: 9. Looked up from germline, CDR1 is SGHNT and CDR2 is YYREEE (reference sequence). The CDR3 runs to 17 residues. The CDR3 DNA is TGTGCCAGCAGCTCTCTGGGGGCTAGCGGGAGCCAAGAGACCCAGTACTTC. Protein: CASSSLGASGSQETQYF. Full variable domain (remainder filled in from reference TRBV5-4 and TRBJ2-5): ETGVTQSPTHLIKTRGQQVTLRCSSQSGHNTVSWYQQALGQGPQFIFQYYREEENGRGNFPPRFSGLQFPNYSSELNVNALELDDSALYLCASSSLGASGSQETQYFGPGTRLLVL.

The chain couples TRBV13 to TRBJ2-7, with 12 bases that match TRBD2. The CDR3 sequence is 17 residues long. Per germline, CDR1 PRHDT and CDR2 FYEKMQ (reference sequence). The V segment lost 5 bases and the J segment 2 bases; nucleotides outside the gene matches: 10. The CDR3 coding sequence is TGTGCCAGCAGCCCGATGACTAGCGGGAGAATCACCTACGAGCAGTACTTC. Amino acids: CASSPMTSGRITYEQYF.

The J gene is TRBJ1-2, the V gene TRBV28; D perhaps matches TRBD1 (6 bases). V lost 11 bases, J lost 3 bases, and 16 bases lay in between. Germline lookup yields CDR1 MDHEN and CDR2 SYDVKM. This CDR3 comprises 13 residues. CDR3 nucleotides: TGTGCCTTAGGGCCCGGGACACACTATGGCTACACCTTC. Amino acids: CALGPGTHYGYTF.

The chain recombines TRBV6-1 with TRBJ2-1; D is undetermined. V lost 8 bases and J lost 5, with 10 bases in between. Germline-derived CDR1 and CDR2 are MNHNS and SASEGT. The CDR3 is 12 residues long. This chain's CDR3 is CASGGVDNEQFF. The CDR3 bases are TGTGCCAGCGGTGGAGTGGACAATGAGCAGTTCTTC.

The gene calls are TRBV18 and TRBJ2-7; 8 bases line up with TRBD1. Germline trimming cut 4 bases from V and 6 bases from J; bases unmatched to any gene: 8. Germline V gives CDR1 KGHSH, CDR2 LQKENI. This CDR3 is built from 14 residues. This chain's CDR3 is CASSRDRGRVEQYF. CDR3 coding DNA: TGTGCCAGCTCACGAGACAGGGGCAGGGTCGAGCAGTACTTC.

The chain joins TRBV6-5 to TRBJ2-2; D possibly corresponds to TRBD2 (5 bases). Trimming stripped 0 bases from V and 8 bases from J, with 13 bases between. The CDR3 totals 15 residues. Germline CDR1 reads MNHEY; CDR2 reads SVGAGI. CDR3 nucleotide sequence: TGTGCCAGCAGTTACTCGAAGGTGCCGGGAGGGGAGCTGTTTTTT. The encoded protein is CASSYSKVPGGELFF.

The rearrangement links TRBV18 to TRBJ1-2, with 8 positions matching TRBD1. V lost 6 bases to trimming and J lost 8 bases; unmatched junction nucleotides: 14. CDR1 and CDR2 from the germline V gene are KGHSH and LQKENI. The CDR3 is 15 amino acids. The CDR3: CASSRAQGAEGGYTF. Here the CDR3 DNA reads TGTGCCAGCTCGCGCGCCCAGGGGGCCGAGGGAGGCTACACCTTC. The full variable domain, rest sourced from reference TRBV18 and TRBJ1-2, is NAGVMQNPRHLVRRRGQEARLRCSPMKGHSHVYWYRQLPEEGLKFMVYLQKENIIDESGMPKERFSAEFPKEGPSILRIQQVVRGDSAAYFCASSRAQGAEGGYTFGSGTRLTVV.